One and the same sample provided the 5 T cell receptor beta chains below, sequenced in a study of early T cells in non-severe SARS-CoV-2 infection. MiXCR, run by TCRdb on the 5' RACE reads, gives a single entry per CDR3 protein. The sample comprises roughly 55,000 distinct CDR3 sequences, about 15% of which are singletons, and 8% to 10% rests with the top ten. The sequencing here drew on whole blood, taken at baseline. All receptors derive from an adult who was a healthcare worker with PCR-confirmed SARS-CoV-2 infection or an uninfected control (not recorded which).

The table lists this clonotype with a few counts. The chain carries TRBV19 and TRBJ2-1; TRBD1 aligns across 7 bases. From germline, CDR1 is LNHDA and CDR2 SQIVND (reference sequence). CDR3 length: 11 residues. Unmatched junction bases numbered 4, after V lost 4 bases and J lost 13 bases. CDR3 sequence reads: CASSTRQGQFF. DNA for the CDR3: TGTGCCAGTAGTACCCGACAGGGCCAGTTCTTC.

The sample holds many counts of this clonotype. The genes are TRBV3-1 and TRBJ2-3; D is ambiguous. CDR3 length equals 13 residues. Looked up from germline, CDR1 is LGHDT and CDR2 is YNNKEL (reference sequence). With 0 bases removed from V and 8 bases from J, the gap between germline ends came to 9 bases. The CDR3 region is CASSQDRMGTQYF. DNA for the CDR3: TGTGCCAGCAGCCAAGACAGGATGGGTACGCAGTATTTT.

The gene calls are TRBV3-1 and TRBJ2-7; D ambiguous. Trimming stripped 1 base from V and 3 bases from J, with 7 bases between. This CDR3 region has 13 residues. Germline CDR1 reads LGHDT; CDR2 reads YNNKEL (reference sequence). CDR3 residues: CASSQGRSYEQYF. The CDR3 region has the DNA TGTGCCAGCAGCCAAGGTCGGAGCTACGAGCAGTACTTC.

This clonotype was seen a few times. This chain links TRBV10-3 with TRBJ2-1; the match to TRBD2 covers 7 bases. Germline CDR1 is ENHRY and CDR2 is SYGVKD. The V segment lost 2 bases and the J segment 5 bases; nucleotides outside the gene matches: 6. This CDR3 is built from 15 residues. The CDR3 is CAISERGTTNNEQFF. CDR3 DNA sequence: TGTGCCATCAGTGAGCGCGGGACTACCAACAATGAGCAGTTCTTC.

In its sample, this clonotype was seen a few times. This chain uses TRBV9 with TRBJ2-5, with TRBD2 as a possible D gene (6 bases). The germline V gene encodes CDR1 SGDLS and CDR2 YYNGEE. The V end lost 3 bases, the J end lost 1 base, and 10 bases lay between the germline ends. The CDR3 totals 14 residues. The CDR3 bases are TGTGCCAGCAGCGCCCGGACTACCCAAGAGACCCAGTACTTC. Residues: CASSARTTQETQYF.